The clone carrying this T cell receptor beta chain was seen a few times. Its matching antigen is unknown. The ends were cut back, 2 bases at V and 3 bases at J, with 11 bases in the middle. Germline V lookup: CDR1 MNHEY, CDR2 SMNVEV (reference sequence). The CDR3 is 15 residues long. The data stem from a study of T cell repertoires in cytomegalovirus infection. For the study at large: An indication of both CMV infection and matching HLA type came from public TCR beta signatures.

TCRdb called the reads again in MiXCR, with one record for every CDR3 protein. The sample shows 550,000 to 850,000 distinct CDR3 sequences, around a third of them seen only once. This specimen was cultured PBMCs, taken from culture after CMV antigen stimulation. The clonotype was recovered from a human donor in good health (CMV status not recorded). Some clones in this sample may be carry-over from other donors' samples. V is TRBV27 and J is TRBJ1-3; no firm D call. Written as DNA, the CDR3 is TGTGCCAGCAGTTTAAGACCGGGGTTTGGAAACACCATATATTTT. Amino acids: CASSLRPGFGNTIYF.